This section outlines one TCR beta chain sequence together with its context. The antigen remains undetermined. PCR was performed using 60 Vbeta and 13 Jbeta primers. Clones were read by immunoSEQ multiplex PCR, and TCRdb kept only the in-frame ones, dropping some. The data show around 140,000 clones, approximately 91% seen once. The CDR3 covers 14 residues. V lost 4 bases to trimming and J lost 1 base, with 10 bases between them. From germline, CDR1 is SGHTA and CDR2 FQGNSA. This specimen belongs to a study of cytomegalovirus exposure and HLA in healthy donors. On the study more broadly: From HLA-typed donors, an early data release held roughly 89 million unique TCRs. Study results and caveats: A missense DCLRE1C variant was associated with V- and J-gene trimming of TCR beta chains in a later analysis, and an independent cohort replicated the association. Rates of TCR association differed by HLA locus in a later analysis, with DRB1 highest and HLA-C lowest. Associated with cytomegalovirus, according to the listing, were 150 to 200 TCR beta chains.

This clonotype originated in a woman aged 40 to 50 in good health and CMV-seronegative. The genes are TRBV7-2 and TRBJ1-1; D uncertain. The sequenced material came from PBMCs. The DNA for the CDR3 is TGTGCCAGCAGCTCGGTACCCACGAACACTGAAGCTTTCTTT. Translating it yields CASSSVPTNTEAFF.